The 30 T cell receptor beta chains given below trace back to one sample, sequenced in a study of read filtering for tumor transcriptome and immune sequencing. This library used roughly 430 ng RNA and molecular barcoded adaptors spanning alpha/delta and beta/gamma chains. TCRdb itself ran the reads through MiXCR, one entry per CDR3 protein. The sample lists tens of thousands of distinct CDR3 sequences, 14% occurring once. Sample: a population of CD138-negative cells sorted from bone marrow. These receptors all stem from a donor at least 40 years old with multiple myeloma.

For the CDR3, the DNA is TGTGCCAGCAGCCCCTCTCGGGATCACAGGGGAAATGAGCAGTACTTC. Protein: CASSPSRDHRGNEQYF. The genes are TRBV11-2 and TRBJ2-1; 7 positions agree with TRBD1. The J call is in doubt because the DNA end fits TRBJ2-7 better. The CDR3 contains 16 residues. Germline V gene lookup returns CDR1 SGHAT and CDR2 FQNNGV.

This clonotype was detected ten times or more. The CDR3 DNA reads as TGCAGTGCTAGAGAGGCAGGACCTAGCACAGATACGCAGTATTTT. Its protein is CSAREAGPSTDTQYF. The chain uses TRBV20-1 and TRBJ2-3; the D is unclear. This CDR3 has 15 amino acids. Trimming pared 0 bases from V and 0 bases from J, leaving 10 bases between. Per germline, CDR1 DFQATT and CDR2 SNEGSKA (reference sequence).

This clonotype was counted many times. The chain is built from TRBV5-1 and TRBJ2-3; D is unresolved. CDR3 size: 15 residues. Germline CDR1 and CDR2: SGHRS and YFSETQ. V shed 1 base and J shed 4 bases, with 13 bases lying between them. The CDR3 region is CASSLTGGAADTQYF. DNA for the CDR3: TGCGCCAGCAGCTTGACTGGCGGCGCTGCAGATACGCAGTATTTT.

This clonotype was counted ten times or more. The CDR3 sequence: CSVQVGATYGYTF. The CDR3, as DNA: TGCAGTGTCCAGGTGGGGGCTACCTATGGCTACACCTTC. J is TRBJ1-2 and V is TRBV20-1; maybe TRBD1 (6 bases). The V gene lost 7 bases and the J gene lost 4 bases, with 16 bases spanning the gap. CDR3 length: 13 amino acids. Germline lookup yields CDR1 DFQATT and CDR2 SNEGSKA (reference sequence).

In its sample, this clonotype was seen many times. Its ends do not fully match the called genes, so a read error is possible. The V call is TRBV6-6, the J call TRBJ1-4; 7 bases are shared with TRBD1. The V gene's germline CDR1 is MNHNY and CDR2 SVGAGI (reference sequence). The CDR3 has 16 residues. The CDR3 sequence: CASSYDQGVGSEKRFF. In DNA, the CDR3 is TGTGCCAGCAGTTACGACCAGGGGGTGGGGAGTGAAAAACGGTTTTTT.

This clonotype was recorded only once. The chain employs TRBV11-3 and TRBJ1-1; D not resolved. The CDR3 has 15 residues. CDR1 is SGHNT and CDR2 is YENEEA in the germline V gene. Trimming shortened V by 3 bases and J by 4 bases, and 15 bases separated the two germline ends. The CDR3 region has the DNA TGTGCCAGCAGCTTCTCGACCTTGTTGAGCACTGAAGCTTTCTTT. This translates into CASSFSTLLSTEAFF.

Comment on this clonotype: Possible read error: a much larger clone is one base away. Since no conserved phenylalanine or tryptophan closes the CDR3, a read error is the likely cause. V usage is TRBV5-6 and J usage is TRBJ2-5; 9 positions match TRBD2. There are 16 residues in the CDR3. V gave up 4 bases and J gave up 7 bases; unmatched junction bases: 14. Per germline, CDR1 SGHDT and CDR2 YYEEEE. CDR3 nucleotides: TGTGCCAGCAGCCCCCAAGCGGGGGGCCAATACGGGACCCAGTACCTC. Amino acids: CASSPQAGGQYGTQYL.

This clonotype was seen many times. The V and J genes are TRBV7-8 and TRBJ2-7, with 11 bases lining up with TRBD2. This CDR3 comprises 15 residues. The junction had 7 bases not matched to a gene; V was cut back by 2 bases and J by 7 bases. Germline-derived CDR1 and CDR2 are SGHVS and FQNEAQ. DNA for the CDR3: TGTGCCAGCAGCTTACCCACTAGCGGGAGTTGGGAGCAGTACTTC. Amino acid sequence: CASSLPTSGSWEQYF.

This clonotype was recorded many times. This sequence joins TRBV5-6 and TRBJ1-5; D might be TRBD1 (5 bases). Trimming removed 2 bases at V and 2 bases at J, with 8 bases between. Germline V gene data show CDR1 as SGHDT and CDR2 as YYEEEE. The CDR3 is 14 residues long. The CDR3 reads CASSFGTGNQPQHF. The CDR3 coding sequence is TGTGCCAGCAGCTTCGGGACCGGCAATCAGCCCCAGCATTTT.

This clonotype was counted at least ten times. The chain is built from TRBV15 and TRBJ2-3, with TRBD2 matching 10 bases. V lost 0 bases to trimming and J lost 2 bases; unmatched junction nucleotides: 5. CDR3 size: 17 residues. Per the germline V gene, CDR1 is LNHNV and CDR2 is YYDKDF (reference sequence). The CDR3 here is CATSRDGAGGNTDTQYF. The CDR3 nucleotides read TGTGCCACCAGCAGAGATGGAGCGGGAGGGAACACAGATACGCAGTATTTT.

This clonotype was recorded many times. The rearrangement uses TRBV6-2 or TRBV6-3 and TRBJ1-5; no clear D gene. The CDR3 has 14 amino acids. Trimming removed 2 bases at V and 5 bases at J, with 10 bases between. Germline CDR1 reads MNHEY; CDR2 reads SVGEGT. CDR3: CASSYVGRDQPQHF. Written as DNA, the CDR3 is TGTGCCAGCAGTTACGTGGGGAGGGATCAGCCCCAGCATTTT.

This clonotype was detected once. V and J are TRBV6-1 and TRBJ2-7, with 11 bases fitting TRBD1. The CDR3 has 16 residues. Trimming removed 4 bases from V and 3 bases from J; junction bases left unmatched: 8. The germline V gene has CDR1 MNHNS and CDR2 SASEGT. The CDR3 DNA is TGTGCCAGCAGTGGGCGACCGGGACAGGGGGACTACGAGCAGTACTTC. It yields the protein CASSGRPGQGDYEQYF.

This clonotype was counted ten times or more. V usage is TRBV5-1 and J usage is TRBJ2-7; a weak D match, TRBD1 (6 bases). CDR1 and CDR2 (germline): SGHRS, YFSETQ. This CDR3 has 15 amino acids. V lost 3 bases and J lost 7, with 20 bases in between. CDR3 residues: CASSSYGTTRGEQYF. In DNA, the CDR3 is TGCGCCAGCAGCTCGTACGGGACAACTCGCGGGGAGCAGTACTTC. Complete variable domain (other parts from reference TRBV5-1 and TRBJ2-7): KAGVTQTPRYLIKTRGQQVTLSCSPISGHRSVSWYQQTPGQGLQFLFEYFSETQRNKGNFPGRFSGRQFSNSRSEMNVSTLELGDSALYLCASSSYGTTRGEQYFGPGTRLTVT.

Ten or more counts support this clonotype. J is TRBJ2-3 and V is TRBV7-3, with 9 bases fitting TRBD1. The CDR3 is 15 amino acids. Germline lookup yields CDR1 SGHTA and CDR2 FQGTGA. The trim removed 5 bases at V and 3 bases at J, leaving 6 bases unmatched. CDR3: CASSPQGTGTDTQYF. Here the CDR3 DNA reads TGTGCCAGCAGCCCGCAGGGGACAGGGACAGATACGCAGTATTTT.

This clonotype was counted a few times. This likely traces to a read error, being one base from a far larger clone. The rearrangement uses TRBV7-9 and TRBJ2-1, with 12 bases aligning to TRBD2. The CDR3 is 17 residues long. CDR1 and CDR2 (germline): SEHNR, FQNEAQ (reference sequence). The chain's CDR3 is CSSSQGLAGSSNNEQFF. CDR3 sequence (DNA): TGTTCCAGCAGCCAAGGACTAGCGGGATCGTCGAACAATGAGCAGTTCTTC.

This clonotype was detected many times. The J gene is TRBJ2-5, the V gene TRBV6-2 or TRBV6-3, with a possible D match to TRBD2 (5 bases). CDR1 and CDR2 from the germline V gene are MNHEY and SVGEGT. The CDR3 is 12 residues long. The V gene lost 8 bases and the J gene lost 4 bases, with 11 bases spanning the gap. The CDR3 region has the DNA TGTGCCAGCTCGGACTGGGCAGAGACCCAGTACTTC. Protein: CASSDWAETQYF.

This clonotype was seen ten or more times. V and J are TRBV7-9 and TRBJ2-3, with 8 bases matching TRBD1. This CDR3 is 15 amino acids long. Germline V gene sequence: CDR1 SEHNR, CDR2 FQNEAQ (reference sequence). V lost 2 bases to trimming and J lost 3 bases; unmatched junction nucleotides: 4. The CDR3 spells CASSLLDRDTDTQYF. The CDR3 DNA sequence: TGTGCCAGCAGCTTACTGGACAGGGATACAGATACGCAGTATTTT.

Concerning this clonotype: With a much larger clone just one base away, this may be a read error. This rearrangement joins TRBV12-3 or TRBV12-4 to TRBJ1-5; 9 bases align to TRBD1. There are 14 residues in the CDR3. Losses at the gene ends were 8 bases for V and 6 bases for J; bases not matched to a gene: 8. The CDR3 sequence: CASGPDRGVQPQHF. Here the CDR3 DNA reads TGTGCCAGCGGTCCTGACAGGGGGGTTCAGCCCCAGCATTTT.

Ten or more counts support this clonotype. The CDR3 bases are TGCGCCAGCAGCTTGGGACAGGGTCCACAGACTGAAGCTTTCTTT. It encodes CASSLGQGPQTEAFF. The chain joins TRBV5-1 to TRBJ1-1, with 7 bases lining up with TRBD1. Germline V gene sequence: CDR1 SGHRS, CDR2 YFSETQ. Trimming removed 0 bases from V and 5 bases from J; junction bases left unmatched: 7. The CDR3 consists of 15 residues.

This clonotype was seen ten or more times. The V and J genes are TRBV20-1 and TRBJ2-7; TRBD2 is a possible D gene (6 bases). The germline V gene has CDR1 DFQATT and CDR2 SNEGSKA (reference sequence). The V end lost 5 bases, the J end lost 6 bases, and 20 bases lay between the germline ends. The CDR3 covers 14 residues. CDR3 protein: CSALSGTATPEQYF. Here the CDR3 DNA reads TGCAGTGCTTTATCCGGGACTGCCACCCCCGAGCAGTACTTC.

This clonotype was seen many times. The rearrangement uses TRBV7-2 and TRBJ2-1; 13 bases are a match to TRBD2. The CDR3 has 17 amino acids. From germline, CDR1 is SGHTA and CDR2 FQGNSA. V shed 2 bases and J 2 bases; nucleotides not matched to a gene: 3. The CDR3 DNA is TGTGCCAGCAGCTTAATCGGACTAGCGGGAGCCTACAATGAGCAGTTCTTC. This sequence encodes CASSLIGLAGAYNEQFF. The variable domain in full, completed from reference TRBV7-2 and TRBJ2-1, reads GAGVSQSPSNKVTEKGKDVELRCDPISGHTALYWYRQSLGQGLEFLIYFQGNSAPDKSGLPSDRFSAERTGGSVSTLTIQRTQQEDSAVYLCASSLIGLAGAYNEQFFGPGTRLTVL.

Ten or more counts support this clonotype. The chain joins TRBV5-1 to TRBJ2-5, with D possibly matching TRBD2 (5 bases). Deletions cut 1 base from V and 0 bases from J, with 10 bases between. The CDR3 totals 15 residues. Germline V gene sequence: CDR1 SGHRS, CDR2 YFSETQ. CDR3 in amino acids: CASSLPSPNQETQYF. As DNA, the CDR3 is TGCGCCAGCAGCTTGCCTAGCCCCAACCAAGAGACCCAGTACTTC. Full variable domain (missing parts from reference TRBV5-1 and TRBJ2-5): KAGVTQTPRYLIKTRGQQVTLSCSPISGHRSVSWYQQTPGQGLQFLFEYFSETQRNKGNFPGRFSGRQFSNSRSEMNVSTLELGDSALYLCASSLPSPNQETQYFGPGTRLLVL.

The sample holds one count of this clonotype. One junction end does not reproduce the germline sequence, and a read error may be involved. J is TRBJ1-4 and V is TRBV4-2, with D hard to call. This CDR3 has 15 amino acids. From germline, CDR1 is LGHNA and CDR2 YNFKEQ. The CDR3 is CASSQDVTYNEILFF. CDR3 DNA: TGTGCCAGCAGCCAAGATGTGACTTATAATGAAATACTGTTTTTT.

In this sample, this clonotype turned up many times. The V call is TRBV28, the J call TRBJ2-1; 7 bases match TRBD1. The CDR3 length is 15 residues. The trim removed 6 bases at V and 4 bases at J, leaving 9 bases unmatched. In germline, CDR1 is MDHEN, CDR2 SYDVKM. The chain's CDR3 is CASRAGTEGYNEQFF. As DNA, the CDR3 is TGTGCCAGCAGAGCCGGGACAGAGGGATACAATGAGCAGTTCTTC.

This clonotype was observed at least ten times. The rearrangement uses TRBV5-1 and TRBJ2-5; TRBD2 agrees at 9 bases. Germline CDR1 SGHRS, CDR2 YFSETQ. Trimming removed 0 bases from V and 4 bases from J; junction bases left unmatched: 7. The CDR3 has 16 amino acids. CDR3 amino acids: CASSLGVAGVGETQYF. CDR3 coding DNA: TGCGCCAGCAGCTTGGGTGTAGCGGGAGTGGGAGAGACCCAGTACTTC.

The chain combines TRBV7-9 with TRBJ1-1; D perhaps matches TRBD1 (5 bases). The V end lost 5 bases, the J end lost 3 bases, and 13 bases lay between the germline ends. The CDR3 length is 14 residues. Germline V lookup: CDR1 SEHNR, CDR2 FQNEAQ (reference sequence). CDR3 loop: CASSISPGYTEAFF. As DNA, the CDR3 is TGTGCCAGCAGCATCAGTCCAGGGTACACTGAAGCTTTCTTT.

This clonotype was detected a few times. Since a much larger clone is just one base distant, this may be a read error. The chain links TRBV6-1 to TRBJ1-4, with a tentative D call TRBD1 (6 bases). The CDR3 is 16 amino acids. In germline, CDR1 is MNHNS, CDR2 SASEGT. The CDR3 nucleotides read TGTACCAGCAGTGAATCCAGGGGCACCCCGGACGAAAAACTGTTTTTT. It is translated as CTSSESRGTPDEKLFF.

This clonotype was counted ten times or more. The rearrangement uses TRBV20-1 and TRBJ2-5; no reliable D call. Trimming removed 3 bases from V and 1 base from J, with 9 bases in between. The CDR3 contains 13 residues. Germline lookup yields CDR1 DFQATT and CDR2 SNEGSKA (reference sequence). This CDR3 reads CSASARPQETQYF. DNA of the CDR3: TGCAGTGCTAGTGCCAGGCCCCAAGAGACCCAGTACTTC.

The CDR3 DNA sequence: TGCGCCAGCGGCCGGGGTCCCCAACACACCGGGGAGCTGTTTTTT. Its protein is CASGRGPQHTGELFF. This chain uses TRBV5-1 with TRBJ2-2; D may be TRBD2 (5 bases). The V gene lost 7 bases and the J gene lost 3 bases, with 16 bases spanning the gap. The CDR3 runs 15 residues. Germline CDR1 is SGHRS and CDR2 is YFSETQ.

The chain joins TRBV7-8 to TRBJ2-2; D uncertain. Germline CDR1 and CDR2: SGHVS and FQNEAQ. Trimming took off 8 bases at V and 6 bases at J, with 13 bases between the two ends. The CDR3 loop spans 13 amino acids. The CDR3 DNA reads as TGTGCCAGCCCCTCGGATGGGGCCGGGGAGCTGTTTTTT. This translates into CASPSDGAGELFF.